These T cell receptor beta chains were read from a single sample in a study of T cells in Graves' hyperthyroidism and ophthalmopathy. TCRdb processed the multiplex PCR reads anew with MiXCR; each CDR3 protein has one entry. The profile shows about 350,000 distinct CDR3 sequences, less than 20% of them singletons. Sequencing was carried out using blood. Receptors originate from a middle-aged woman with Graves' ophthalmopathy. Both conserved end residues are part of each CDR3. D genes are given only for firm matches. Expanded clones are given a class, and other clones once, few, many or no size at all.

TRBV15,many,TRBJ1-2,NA,TGTGCCACCAGCAGAGGGACAGACTATGGCTACACCTTC,CATSRGTDYGYTF
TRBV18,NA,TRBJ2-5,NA,TGTGCCAGCTCACCACGCGCCGGGGATTGGGAGACCCAGTACTTC,CASSPRAGDWETQYF
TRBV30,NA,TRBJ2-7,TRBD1,TGTGCCTGGAATGGAGCCGACAGGGGGGGTTTTCTCTACGAGCAGTACTTC,CAWNGADRGGFLYEQYF
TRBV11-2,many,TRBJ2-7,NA,TGTGCCAGCAGCTTGGTTACGGGGGCGTACTACGAGCAGTACTTC,CASSLVTGAYYEQYF
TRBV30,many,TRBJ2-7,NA,TGTGCTTACAACCGGCGGGGTGCCACCTACGAGCAGTACTTC,CAYNRRGATYEQYF
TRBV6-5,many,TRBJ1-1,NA,TGTGCCAGCAGTTATTCCGGGACGGGAACTGAAGCTTTCTTT,CASSYSGTGTEAFF
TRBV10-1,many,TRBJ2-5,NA,TGCGCCCACTCTCGTAAGGGGTGGGAGACCCAGTACTTC,CAHSRKGWETQYF
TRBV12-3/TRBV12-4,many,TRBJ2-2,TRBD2,TGTGCCAGCACCCCTGTTCGCGGACTAGCGGGAGCAGGGGAGCTGTTTTTT,CASTPVRGLAGAGELFF
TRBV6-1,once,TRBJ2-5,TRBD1,TGTGCCAGCATCGACAGGGGATCAGGGCAAGAGACCCAGTACTTC,CASIDRGSGQETQYF
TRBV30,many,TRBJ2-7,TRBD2,TGTGCCTGGAGAGCGGGACTAGGGTTATCGTACGAGCAGTACTTC,CAWRAGLGLSYEQYF
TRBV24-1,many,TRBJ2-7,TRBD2,TGTGCCACCTCCGGGACTAGCGGGTACGAGCAGTACTTC,CATSGTSGYEQYF
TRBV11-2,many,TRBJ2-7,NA,TGTGCCAGCAGCAAGGTCTACGAGCAGTACTTC,CASSKVYEQYF
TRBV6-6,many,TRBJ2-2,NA,TGTGCCAGCATCATAGGACTGGCCACCGGGGAGCTGTTTTTT,CASIIGLATGELFF
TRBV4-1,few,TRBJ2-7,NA,TGCGCCAGCAGCCAAATCCCCGGGACAACTAGCTCCTACGAGCAGTACTTC,CASSQIPGTTSSYEQYF
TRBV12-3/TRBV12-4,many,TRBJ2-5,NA,TGTGCCAGCAGTTTAGAACAGGGATGGGAAGAGACCCAGTACTTC,CASSLEQGWEETQYF
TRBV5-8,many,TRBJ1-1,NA,TGTGCCAGCCCAGCTGAGTGGGCGTCCCCCCACACTGAAGCTTTCTTT,CASPAEWASPHTEAFF
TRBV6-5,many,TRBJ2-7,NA,TGTGCCAGCAGTCACCGGTGGTCCTACGAGCAGTACTTC,CASSHRWSYEQYF
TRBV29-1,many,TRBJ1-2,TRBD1,TGCAGCGTGGGACCGACAGGGGTTGGCTACACCTTC,CSVGPTGVGYTF
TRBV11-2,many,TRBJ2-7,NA,TGTGCCAGCAGCTTAATCGGGGGTAGCGTGACCTACGAGCAGTACTTC,CASSLIGGSVTYEQYF
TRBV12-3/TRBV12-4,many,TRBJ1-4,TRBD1,TGTGCCAGCAGTTTAGGGGGACAGGGCGCTAGGTGGGAACTGTTTTTT,CASSLGGQGARWELFF
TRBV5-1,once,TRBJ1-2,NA,TGCGCCAGCAGCTTCTCTCAATCTAACTATGGCTACACCTTC,CASSFSQSNYGYTF
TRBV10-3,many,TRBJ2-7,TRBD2,TGTGCCATCAGTGAAGTATCCGGGACTAGCGGCTACGAGCAGTACTTC,CAISEVSGTSGYEQYF
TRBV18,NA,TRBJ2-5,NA,TGTGCCAGCCAACTTGGGCGGGAAGAGACCCAGTACTTC,CASQLGREETQYF
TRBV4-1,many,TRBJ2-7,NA,TGCGCCAGCAGCCGCACGGGGGTGATGTACGAGCAGTACTTC,CASSRTGVMYEQYF
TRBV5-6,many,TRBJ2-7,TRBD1,TGTGCCAGCAGCATACTGGGACAGTACTCCTACGAGCAGTACTTC,CASSILGQYSYEQYF
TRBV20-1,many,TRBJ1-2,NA,TGCAGTGCTACTCCCCCCCAGGGCATCTATGGCTACACCTTC,CSATPPQGIYGYTF
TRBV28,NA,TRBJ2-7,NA,TGTGCCAGCAGTCCACCAGGTGGGGCCTACGAGCAGTACTTC,CASSPPGGAYEQYF
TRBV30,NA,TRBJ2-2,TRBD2,TGTGCCTGGAGTGGACTAGCGGGAGGGGACACCGGGGAGCTGTTTTTT,CAWSGLAGGDTGELFF
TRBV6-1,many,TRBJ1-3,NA,TGTGCCAGCAGTCGCGATGTCAGGGGCTCTGGAAACACCATATATTTT,CASSRDVRGSGNTIYF
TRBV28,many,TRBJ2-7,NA,TGTGCCAGCAGTTTTCAGGAAGCCTACGAGCAGTACTTC,CASSFQEAYEQYF
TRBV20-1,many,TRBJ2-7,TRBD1,TGCAGTGCTAGGGACAGGGGGCTAACGGGCGAGCAGTACTTC,CSARDRGLTGEQYF
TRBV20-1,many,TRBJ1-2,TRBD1,TGCAGTGCAACAGGGGGCGGTTTGAACTATGGCTACACCTTC,CSATGGGLNYGYTF
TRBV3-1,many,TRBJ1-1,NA,TGTGCCAGCACCCCCGGTAGGGGGAACACTGAAGCTTTCTTT,CASTPGRGNTEAFF
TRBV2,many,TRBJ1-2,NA,TGTGCCAGCAGTGACCAGGGTCCAGATAGGGGAGGCTACACCTTC,CASSDQGPDRGGYTF
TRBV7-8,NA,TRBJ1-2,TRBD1,TGTGCCAGCAGCTTTAGGACAGGGAATGGCTACACCTTC,CASSFRTGNGYTF
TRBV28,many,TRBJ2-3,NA,TGTGCCAGCAGTTCCAACCTCAGGGTCGAGGTCCGATCTATTACGCAGTATTTT,CASSSNLRVEVRSITQYF
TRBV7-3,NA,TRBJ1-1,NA,TGTGCCAGCAGTTCTGGGGCCGTGGCTGAAGCTTTCTTT,CASSSGAVAEAFF
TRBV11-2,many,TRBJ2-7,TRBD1,TGTGTCAGCAGCTTGGGTACCGGGACAGGTACCTTC,CVSSLGTGTGTF
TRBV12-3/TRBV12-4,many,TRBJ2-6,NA,TGTGCCAGCAGTTTAGAGTTGGGGCAGGGGTCGGTTGGGGCCAACGTCCTGACTTTC,CASSLELGQGSVGANVLTF
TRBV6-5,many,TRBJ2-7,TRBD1,TGTGCCAGCAGTTACGACCGACAGGGGTCCTACGAGCAGTACTTC,CASSYDRQGSYEQYF
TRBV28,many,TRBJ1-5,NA,TGTGCCAGCAGCCCCCTCAGGGACGATCAGCCCCAGCATTTT,CASSPLRDDQPQHF
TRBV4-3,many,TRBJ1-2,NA,TGCGCCAGCAGCCAAGATGTGGGACTCTATGGCTACACCTTC,CASSQDVGLYGYTF
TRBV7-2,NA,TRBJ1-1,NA,TGTGCCAGCAGCAAGGACAGAATCATGGCTTTCTTT,CASSKDRIMAFF
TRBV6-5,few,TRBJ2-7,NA,TGTGCCAGCAGGCCGGGAACCTACGAGCAGTACTTC,CASRPGTYEQYF
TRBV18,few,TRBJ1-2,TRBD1,TGTGCCAGCTCACCACCCCGGGACAGGGCGGATGGCTACACCTTC,CASSPPRDRADGYTF
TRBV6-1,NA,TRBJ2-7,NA,TGTGCCAGCAGTGAAGTCGGCAGTTACAGCTCCTACGAGCAGTACTTC,CASSEVGSYSSYEQYF
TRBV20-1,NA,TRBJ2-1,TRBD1,TGCAGTGCCGATACTCCGGGACAGGTCTCCTACAATGAGCAGTTCTTC,CSADTPGQVSYNEQFF
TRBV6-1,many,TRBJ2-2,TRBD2,TGTGCCAGCAGCTTGGGACTAGCGGGAGGCGGGGAGCTGTTTTTT,CASSLGLAGGGELFF